This note documents a single TCR beta chain sequence. Its antigen is not known. 5' RACE that incorporated UMI labels was used to prepare the TRB cDNA libraries. TCRdb reanalyzed the 5' RACE reads and collapses them to one entry per CDR3 protein, without DNA. This sample's table reports roughly 48,000 distinct CDR3 sequences. This record comes from a study of CXCR3-negative and CXCR3-positive naive CD8 T cells. This CDR3 spans 18 amino acids. The germline V gene has CDR1 LGHNA and CDR2 YSLEER. The study, taken as a whole, reports: Comparably high diversity was seen in both naive subsets, and much lower diversity in memory CD8+ cells. Comparison of naive CXCR3-negative and CXCR3-positive cells revealed similar TRBV-TRBJ usage, while memory cells differed. Surface CD5 matched across naive subsets, and TRB CDR3 properties served to infer TCR strength.

This clonotype was sampled from a human donor in good health. Some clones in this sample may be carry-over from other donors' samples. The chain carries TRBV4-3 and TRBJ2-3; the D gene TCRdb calls, TRBD2, cannot be checked with no DNA. What was sequenced was memory CD8+ T cells from blood. The CDR3 sequence: CASSQGFAGGPVTDTQYF.